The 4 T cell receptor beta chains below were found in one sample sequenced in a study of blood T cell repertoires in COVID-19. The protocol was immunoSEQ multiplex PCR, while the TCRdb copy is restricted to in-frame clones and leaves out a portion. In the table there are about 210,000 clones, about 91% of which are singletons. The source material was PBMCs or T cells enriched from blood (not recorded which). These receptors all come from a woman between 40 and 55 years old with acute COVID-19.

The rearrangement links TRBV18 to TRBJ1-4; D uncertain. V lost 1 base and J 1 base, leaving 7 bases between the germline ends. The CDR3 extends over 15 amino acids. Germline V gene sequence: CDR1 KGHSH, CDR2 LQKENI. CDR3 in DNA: TGTGCCAGCTCACCACTCCCCCAAACTAATGAAAAACTGTTTTTT. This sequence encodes CASSPLPQTNEKLFF.

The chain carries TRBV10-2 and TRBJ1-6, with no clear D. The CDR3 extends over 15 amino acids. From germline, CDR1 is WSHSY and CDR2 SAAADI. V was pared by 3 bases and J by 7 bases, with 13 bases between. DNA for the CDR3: TGCGCCAGCAGTGAAAGTCGAGGGTTCAATTCACCCCTCCACTTT. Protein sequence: CASSESRGFNSPLHF.

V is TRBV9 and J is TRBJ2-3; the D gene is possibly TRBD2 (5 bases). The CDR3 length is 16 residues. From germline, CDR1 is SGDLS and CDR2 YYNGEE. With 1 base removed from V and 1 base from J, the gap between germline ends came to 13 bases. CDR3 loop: CASSVRSGSGTDTQYF. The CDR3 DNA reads TGTGCCAGCAGCGTACGATCGGGGTCTGGCACAGATACGCAGTATTTT. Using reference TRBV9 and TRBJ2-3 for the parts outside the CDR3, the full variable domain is DSGVTQTPKHLITATGQRVTLRCSPRSGDLSVYWYQQSLDQGLQFLIQYYNGEERAKGNILERFSAQQFPDLHSELNLSSLELGDSALYFCASSVRSGSGTDTQYFGPGTRLTVL.

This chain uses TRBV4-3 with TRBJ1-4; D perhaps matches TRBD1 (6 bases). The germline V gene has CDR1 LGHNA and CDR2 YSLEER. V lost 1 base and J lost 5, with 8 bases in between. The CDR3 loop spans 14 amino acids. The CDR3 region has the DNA TGCGCCAGCAGCCAAGGGACAGAAAATGAAAAACTGTTTTTT. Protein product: CASSQGTENEKLFF.